This T cell receptor beta chain appears in the sequencing data of a study of monozygotic twins with inflammatory bowel disease. Donors each contributed one blood sample measuring around 2.4 ml. The total RNA came straight from whole blood, and T cells were not sorted beforehand. From its re-call of the 5' RACE reads, TCRdb lists each CDR3 protein once, without DNA. The table gives approximately 380,000 distinct CDR3 sequences; the top ten clones make up 2.6% of it. A remark on this clonotype: Its target is not known.

Whole-study findings and limits: Evidence failed to back one strong IBD-linked signal or clonotype.

Germline-derived CDR1 and CDR2 are SQVTM and ANQGSEA. This CDR3 contains 12 residues. The source is a human donor with ulcerative colitis or Crohn's disease, or a healthy co-twin of an affected twin (not recorded which). The chain links TRBV29-1 to TRBJ2-7; TCRdb returns TRBD1, unconfirmable since there is no DNA. Specimen: blood. CDR3 loop: CSVGQGAGEQYF.